The present entry profiles one T cell receptor beta chain with its context. Its antigen is currently unknown. Sequencing on ten immunoSEQ deep assay plates was performed for unsorted PBMC DNA. This table comes from immunoSEQ multiplex PCR, and its TCRdb copy is limited to in-frame clones, with some not included. The sample holds approximately 470,000 clones; more than 65% are singletons and the top ten take 10% to 15%. This sample stems from a study of shared clonotypes between healthy human individuals. Points from the study as a whole: Clonotype sharing among donors, it was expected, would be affected by sequencing depth.

The sample was PBMCs. This receptor was obtained from a woman aged 35 to 49 in good health. Some clones in this sample may be carry-over from other donors' samples.

Here the CDR3 DNA reads TGTGCCAGCAGCTCCGGACTAGCGGGAGACCTAGATACGCAGTATTTT. The encoded protein is CASSSGLAGDLDTQYF. The J gene is TRBJ2-3, the V gene TRBV7-9; 13 bases line up with TRBD2. The germline CDR1 and CDR2 sequences are SEHNR and FQNEAQ (reference sequence). Trimming removed 4 bases from V and 5 bases from J; junction bases left unmatched: 6. The CDR3 is made up of 16 amino acids.